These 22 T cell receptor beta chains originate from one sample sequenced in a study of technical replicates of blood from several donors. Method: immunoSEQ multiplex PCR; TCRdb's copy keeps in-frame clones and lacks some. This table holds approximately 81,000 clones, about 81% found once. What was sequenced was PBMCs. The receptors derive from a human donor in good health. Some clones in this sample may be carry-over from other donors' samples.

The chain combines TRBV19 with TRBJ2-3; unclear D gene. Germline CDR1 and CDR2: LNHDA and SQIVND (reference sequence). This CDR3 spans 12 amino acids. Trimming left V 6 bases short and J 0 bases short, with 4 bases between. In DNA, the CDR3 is TGTGCCAGTAGACAGAGCACAGATACGCAGTATTTT. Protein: CASRQSTDTQYF.

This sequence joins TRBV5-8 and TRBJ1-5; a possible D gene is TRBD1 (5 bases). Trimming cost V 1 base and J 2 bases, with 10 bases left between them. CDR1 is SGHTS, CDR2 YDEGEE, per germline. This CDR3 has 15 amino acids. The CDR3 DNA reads TGTGCCAGCAGCTTGCGGGGGATGGGCAATCAGCCCCAGCATTTT. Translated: CASSLRGMGNQPQHF. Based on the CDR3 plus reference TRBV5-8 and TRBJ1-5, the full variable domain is EAGVTQSPTHLIKTRGQQATLRCSPISGHTSVYWYQQALGLGLQFLLWYDEGEERNRGNFPPRFSGRQFPNYSSELNVNALELEDSALYLCASSLRGMGNQPQHFGDGTRLSIL.

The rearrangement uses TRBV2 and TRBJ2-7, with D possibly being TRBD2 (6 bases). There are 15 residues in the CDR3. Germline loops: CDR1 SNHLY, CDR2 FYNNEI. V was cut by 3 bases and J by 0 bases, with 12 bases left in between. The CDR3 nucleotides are TGTGCCAGCAGTGATGGGCGGGACCTCTCCTACGAGCAGTACTTC. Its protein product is CASSDGRDLSYEQYF.

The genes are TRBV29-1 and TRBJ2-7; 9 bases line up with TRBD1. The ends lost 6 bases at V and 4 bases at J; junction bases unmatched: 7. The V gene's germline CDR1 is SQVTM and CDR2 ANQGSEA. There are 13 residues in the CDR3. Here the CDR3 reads CSVGPGTGYEQYF. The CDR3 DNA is TGCAGCGTGGGTCCCGGGACAGGGTACGAGCAGTACTTC.

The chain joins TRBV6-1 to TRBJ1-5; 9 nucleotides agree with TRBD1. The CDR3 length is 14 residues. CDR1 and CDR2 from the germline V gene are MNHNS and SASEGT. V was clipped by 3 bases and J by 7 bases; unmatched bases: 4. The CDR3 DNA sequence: TGTGCCAGCAGTGACACAGGGGGCTGGCAGCCCCAGCATTTT. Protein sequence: CASSDTGGWQPQHF.

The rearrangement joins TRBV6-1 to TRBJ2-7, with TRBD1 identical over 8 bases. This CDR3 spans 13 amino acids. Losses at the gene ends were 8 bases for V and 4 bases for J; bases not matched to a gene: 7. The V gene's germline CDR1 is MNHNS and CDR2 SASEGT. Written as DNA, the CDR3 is TGTGCCAGCGAAGGGACAGGCTTTTACGAGCAGTACTTC. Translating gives CASEGTGFYEQYF.

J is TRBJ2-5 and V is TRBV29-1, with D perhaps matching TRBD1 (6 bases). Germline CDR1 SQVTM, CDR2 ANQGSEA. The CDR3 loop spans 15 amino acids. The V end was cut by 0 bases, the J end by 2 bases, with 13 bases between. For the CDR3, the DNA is TGCAGCGTTGAAGATCCCCGGACAGAGCAAGAGACCCAGTACTTC. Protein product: CSVEDPRTEQETQYF.

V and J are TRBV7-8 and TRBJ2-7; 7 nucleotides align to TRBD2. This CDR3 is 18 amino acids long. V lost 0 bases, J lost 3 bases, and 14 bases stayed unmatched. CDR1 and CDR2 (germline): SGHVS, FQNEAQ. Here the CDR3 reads CASSLASLAEIVYYEQYF. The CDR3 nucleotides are TGTGCCAGCAGCTTAGCCTCCCTAGCGGAAATAGTGTACTACGAGCAGTACTTC.

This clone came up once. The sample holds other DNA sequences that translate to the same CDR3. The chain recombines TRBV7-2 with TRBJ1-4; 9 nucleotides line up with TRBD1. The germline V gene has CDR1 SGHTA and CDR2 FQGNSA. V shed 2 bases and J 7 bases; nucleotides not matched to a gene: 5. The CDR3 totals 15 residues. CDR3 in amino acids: CASSLLGQGGEKLFF. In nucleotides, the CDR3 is TGTGCCAGCAGCTTACTGGGACAGGGAGGTGAAAAACTGTTTTTT.

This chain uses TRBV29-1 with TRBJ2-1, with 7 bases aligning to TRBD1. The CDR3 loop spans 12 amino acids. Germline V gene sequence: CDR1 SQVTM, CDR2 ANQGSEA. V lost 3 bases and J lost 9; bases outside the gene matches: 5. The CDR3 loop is CSVEGTGAEQFF. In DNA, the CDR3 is TGCAGCGTTGAGGGCACAGGGGCTGAGCAGTTCTTC.

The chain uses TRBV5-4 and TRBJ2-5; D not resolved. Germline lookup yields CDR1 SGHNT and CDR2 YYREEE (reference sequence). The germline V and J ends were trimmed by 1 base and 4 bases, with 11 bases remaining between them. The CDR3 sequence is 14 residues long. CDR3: CASSLSHGGETQYF. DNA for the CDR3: TGTGCCAGCAGCTTGTCCCACGGTGGAGAGACCCAGTACTTC.

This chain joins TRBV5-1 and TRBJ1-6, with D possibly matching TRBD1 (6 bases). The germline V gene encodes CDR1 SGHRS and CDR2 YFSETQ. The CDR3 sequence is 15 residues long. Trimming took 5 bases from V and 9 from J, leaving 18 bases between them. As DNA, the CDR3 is TGCGCCAGCAGGCCTCTAACAGGGTTGGGTTCACCCCTCCACTTT. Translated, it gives CASRPLTGLGSPLHF.

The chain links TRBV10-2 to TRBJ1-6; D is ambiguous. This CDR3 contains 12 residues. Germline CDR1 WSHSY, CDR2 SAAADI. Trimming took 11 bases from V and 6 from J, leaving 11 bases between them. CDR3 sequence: CAVRVVNSPLHF. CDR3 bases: TGCGCCGTTCGGGTAGTTAATTCACCCCTCCACTTT.

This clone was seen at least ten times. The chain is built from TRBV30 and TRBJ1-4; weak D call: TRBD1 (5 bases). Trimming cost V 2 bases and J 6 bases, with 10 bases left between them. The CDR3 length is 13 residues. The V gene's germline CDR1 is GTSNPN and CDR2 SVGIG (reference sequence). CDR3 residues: CAWSIPGDEKLFF. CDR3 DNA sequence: TGTGCCTGGAGTATCCCGGGGGATGAAAAACTGTTTTTT.

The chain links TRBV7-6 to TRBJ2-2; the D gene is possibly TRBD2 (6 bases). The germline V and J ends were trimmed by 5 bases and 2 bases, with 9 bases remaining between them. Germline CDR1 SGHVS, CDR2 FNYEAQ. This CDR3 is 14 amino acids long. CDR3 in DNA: TGTGCCAGCAGCCCGACTAGTAACACCGGGGAGCTGTTTTTT. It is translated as CASSPTSNTGELFF.

CDR3 sequence reads: CASSNFSYNEQFF. CDR3 DNA: TGTGCCAGCAGTAATTTTAGCTACAATGAGCAGTTCTTC. The gene calls are TRBV6-4 and TRBJ2-1; D gene uncertain. Germline V gives CDR1 MRHNA, CDR2 SNTAGT. The V gene lost 5 bases and the J gene lost 3 bases, with 8 bases spanning the gap. The CDR3 has 13 residues.

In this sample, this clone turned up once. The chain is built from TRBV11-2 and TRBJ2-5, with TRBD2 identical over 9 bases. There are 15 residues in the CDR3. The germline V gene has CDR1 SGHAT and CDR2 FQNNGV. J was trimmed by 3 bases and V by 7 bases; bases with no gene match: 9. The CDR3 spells CASTPGASGKETQYF. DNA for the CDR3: TGTGCCAGCACCCCGGGGGCTAGCGGGAAAGAGACCCAGTACTTC.

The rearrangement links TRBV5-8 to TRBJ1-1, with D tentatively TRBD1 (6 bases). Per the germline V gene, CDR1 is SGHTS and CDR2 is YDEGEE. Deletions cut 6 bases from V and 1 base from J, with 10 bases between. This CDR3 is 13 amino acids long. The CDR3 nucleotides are TGTGCCAGCATCAGGACAGCGAACACTGAAGCTTTCTTT. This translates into CASIRTANTEAFF.

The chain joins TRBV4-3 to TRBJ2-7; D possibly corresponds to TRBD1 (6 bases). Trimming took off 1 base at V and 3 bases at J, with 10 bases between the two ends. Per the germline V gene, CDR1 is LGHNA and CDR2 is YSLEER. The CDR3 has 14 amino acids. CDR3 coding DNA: TGCGCCAGCAGCCAAGGGAGACAGGACTACGAGCAGTACTTC. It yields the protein CASSQGRQDYEQYF.

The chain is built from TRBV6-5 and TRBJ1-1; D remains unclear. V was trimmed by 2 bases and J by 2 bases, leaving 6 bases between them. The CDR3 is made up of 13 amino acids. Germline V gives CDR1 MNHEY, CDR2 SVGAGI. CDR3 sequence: CASSYLTNTEAFF. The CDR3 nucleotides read TGTGCCAGCAGTTACCTTACTAACACTGAAGCTTTCTTT.

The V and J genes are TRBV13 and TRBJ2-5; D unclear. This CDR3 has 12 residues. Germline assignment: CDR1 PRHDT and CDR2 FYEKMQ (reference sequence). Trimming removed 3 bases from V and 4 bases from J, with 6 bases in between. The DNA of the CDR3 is TGTGCCAGCAGCTTGCGAGGAGAGACCCAGTACTTC. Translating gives CASSLRGETQYF.

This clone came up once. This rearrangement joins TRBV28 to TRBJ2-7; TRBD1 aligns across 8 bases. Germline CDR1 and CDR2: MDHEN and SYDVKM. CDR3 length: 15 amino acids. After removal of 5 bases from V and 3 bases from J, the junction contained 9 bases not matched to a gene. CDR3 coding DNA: TGTGCCAGCAGTAAGTATGGGACAGGCTTCTACGAGCAGTACTTC. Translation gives CASSKYGTGFYEQYF.